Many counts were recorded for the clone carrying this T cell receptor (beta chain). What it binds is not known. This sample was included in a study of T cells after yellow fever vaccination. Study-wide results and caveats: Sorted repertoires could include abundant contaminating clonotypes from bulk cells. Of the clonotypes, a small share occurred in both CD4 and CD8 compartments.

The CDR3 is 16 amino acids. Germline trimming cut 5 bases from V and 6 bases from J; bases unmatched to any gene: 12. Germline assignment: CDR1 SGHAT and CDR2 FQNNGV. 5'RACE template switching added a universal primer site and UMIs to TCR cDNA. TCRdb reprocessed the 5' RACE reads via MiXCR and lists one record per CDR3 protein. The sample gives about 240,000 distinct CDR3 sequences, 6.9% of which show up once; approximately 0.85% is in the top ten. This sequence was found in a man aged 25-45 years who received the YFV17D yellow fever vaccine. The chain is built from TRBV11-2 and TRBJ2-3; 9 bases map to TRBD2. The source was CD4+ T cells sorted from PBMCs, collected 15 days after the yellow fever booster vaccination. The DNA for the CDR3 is TGTGCCAGCAGCAGAACCACGGCGGGAGGGGCGGATACGCAGTATTTT. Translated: CASSRTTAGGADTQYF.